A single sample gave rise to the 23 T cell receptor beta chains below, sequenced in a study of blood T cell repertoires in COVID-19. Sequencing was performed with immunoSEQ multiplex PCR; in TCRdb, only in-frame clones are kept and a portion is missing. The data contain 250,000 to 350,000 clones, approximately 87% of them singletons. Sequenced material: peripheral blood. These receptors were collected from a woman aged 50 to 60 who had recovered from COVID-19.

This clone was seen a single time. The J gene is TRBJ2-1, the V gene TRBV6-4; 9 nucleotides align to TRBD2. Unmatched junction bases numbered 7, after V lost 4 bases and J lost 6 bases. The CDR3 covers 15 residues. Germline-derived CDR1 and CDR2 are MRHNA and SNTAGT. Written as DNA, the CDR3 is TGTGCCAGCAGTGCCCAGCGGGGGGCTCCCAATGAGCAGTTCTTC. Its translation is CASSAQRGAPNEQFF.

Notes on this clone: This sample includes further DNA sequences coding for the same CDR3. This chain joins TRBV9 and TRBJ2-1; D uncertain. CDR1 SGDLS and CDR2 YYNGEE come from the germline V gene. This CDR3 has 15 amino acids. V was trimmed by 0 bases and J by 0 bases, leaving 7 bases between them. The CDR3 coding sequence is TGTGCCAGCAGCGTAGGGTCTAGCTCCTACAATGAGCAGTTCTTC. This gives the protein CASSVGSSSYNEQFF.

The chain uses TRBV27 and TRBJ1-6; 9 bases fit TRBD1. The CDR3 extends over 15 amino acids. Looked up from germline, CDR1 is MNHEY and CDR2 is SMNVEV (reference sequence). Trimming took 8 bases from V and 6 from J; bases not matched to a gene: 8. CDR3 loop: CASGTGSTINSPLHF. CDR3 DNA: TGTGCCAGCGGGACAGGGAGTACCATTAATTCACCCCTCCACTTT.

V usage is TRBV19 and J usage is TRBJ2-5; 8 bases agree with TRBD2. Germline CDR1 reads LNHDA; CDR2 reads SQIVND (reference sequence). This CDR3 has 15 residues. V trimming: 6 bases; J trimming: 0 bases; junction bases outside the gene matches: 6. Written as DNA, the CDR3 is TGTGCCAGTAGATTAGCGGGGCGACACCAAGAGACCCAGTACTTC. As protein: CASRLAGRHQETQYF.

This chain connects TRBV9 to TRBJ2-1; 13 nucleotides align to TRBD2. This CDR3 region has 16 residues. Per germline, CDR1 SGDLS and CDR2 YYNGEE. The J segment lost 7 bases and the V segment lost 4 bases, leaving 8 bases of the junction unmatched. CDR3: CASSTGTSGTLNEQFF. CDR3 bases: TGTGCCAGCAGCACCGGGACTAGCGGGACTCTTAATGAGCAGTTCTTC.

The genes are TRBV3-1 (or the pseudogene TRBV3-2) and TRBJ2-7; D may be TRBD1 (5 bases). This CDR3 has 15 amino acids. From germline, CDR1 is LGHDT and CDR2 YNNKEL (reference sequence). Trimming shortened V by 4 bases and J by 2 bases, and 15 bases separated the two germline ends. The CDR3 protein is CASSLEATGAYEQYF. DNA for the CDR3: TGTGCCAGCAGCCTCGAAGCCACAGGAGCCTACGAGCAGTACTTC.

A single count supports this clone. This chain links TRBV14 with TRBJ2-2; 9 positions agree with TRBD2. CDR1 and CDR2 from the germline V gene are SGHDN and FVKESK. The CDR3 extends over 17 amino acids. V lost 0 bases to trimming and J lost 7 bases; unmatched junction nucleotides: 9. The CDR3 protein is CASSQERGGLLYGELFF. The CDR3 region has the DNA TGTGCCAGCAGCCAAGAGCGGGGGGGCCTTTTATACGGGGAGCTGTTTTTT.

The chain couples TRBV15 to TRBJ2-2; D is undetermined. The CDR3 has 15 residues. Germline V lookup: CDR1 LNHNV, CDR2 YYDKDF (reference sequence). Trimming removed 0 bases from V and 3 bases from J, with 8 bases in between. As DNA, the CDR3 is TGTGCCACCAGCAGAGACAGGCTCGACACCGGGGAGCTGTTTTTT. This encodes CATSRDRLDTGELFF.

The rearrangement uses TRBV28 and TRBJ1-5, with TRBD1 identical over 7 bases. V was pared by 6 bases and J by 7 bases, with 12 bases of the junction left unmatched. The CDR3 covers 15 residues. Germline CDR1 and CDR2: MDHEN and SYDVKM. This chain's CDR3 is CASSPDRVGRQPQHF. The CDR3 DNA follows: TGTGCCAGCAGCCCCGACAGGGTGGGAAGGCAGCCCCAGCATTTT.

V gene TRBV28 combines with J gene TRBJ1-2; D call uncertain. V shed 7 bases and J shed 1 base, with 10 bases lying between them. The CDR3 is 13 amino acids. Per germline, CDR1 MDHEN and CDR2 SYDVKM. CDR3 amino acids: CASTVPGNYGYTF. For the CDR3, the DNA is TGTGCCAGCACCGTGCCCGGTAACTATGGCTACACCTTC.

This clone was seen repeatedly, ten times or more. Other DNA sequences in the sample encode the same CDR3. The chain recombines TRBV7-2 with TRBJ2-7, with 9 bases lining up with TRBD2. With V trimmed by 5 bases and J by 2 bases, 4 bases remained unmatched. CDR3 length: 14 residues. Germline V gives CDR1 SGHTA, CDR2 FQGNSA. This chain's CDR3 is CASSLSGGAYEQYF. The CDR3, as DNA: TGTGCCAGCAGCCTTAGCGGGGGAGCCTACGAGCAGTACTTC. Full variable domain (remainder filled in from reference TRBV7-2 and TRBJ2-7): GAGVSQSPSNKVTEKGKDVELRCDPISGHTALYWYRQSLGQGLEFLIYFQGNSAPDKSGLPSDRFSAERTGGSVSTLTIQRTQQEDSAVYLCASSLSGGAYEQYFGPGTRLTVT.

V usage is TRBV2 and J usage is TRBJ1-3, with 7 bases that match TRBD1. The V gene's germline CDR1 is SNHLY and CDR2 FYNNEI. Trimming removed 6 bases from V and 3 bases from J; junction bases left unmatched: 8. The CDR3 has 15 residues. The CDR3 region is CASRIGGEGGNTIYF. CDR3 DNA: TGTGCCAGCAGAATAGGGGGCGAGGGTGGAAACACCATATATTTT.

V and J are TRBV7-8 and TRBJ2-5; D may be TRBD1 (5 bases). The ends were cut back, 2 bases at V and 2 bases at J, with 9 bases in the middle. There are 14 residues in the CDR3. From germline, CDR1 is SGHVS and CDR2 FQNEAQ. In nucleotides, the CDR3 is TGTGCCAGCAGCTTATCCCAGGGTCAAGAGACCCAGTACTTC. Encoded protein: CASSLSQGQETQYF.

This chain uses TRBV7-2 with TRBJ1-2; 9 bases are shared with TRBD1. The CDR3 is 15 residues long. Germline V gene sequence: CDR1 SGHTA, CDR2 FQGNSA. J was trimmed by 5 bases and V by 5 bases; bases with no gene match: 9. The CDR3 here is CASSQLTGGAYGYTF. CDR3 sequence (DNA): TGTGCCAGCAGCCAACTAACAGGGGGCGCATATGGCTACACCTTC.

The chain has TRBV4-3 and TRBJ2-1, with 7 positions matching TRBD1. The V and J ends lost 0 bases and 5 bases, in that order; junction bases with no gene match: 7. CDR1 is LGHNA and CDR2 is YSLEER in the germline V gene. The CDR3 consists of 16 residues. This chain's CDR3 is CASSQDTGQANNEQFF. The CDR3 bases are TGCGCCAGCAGCCAAGATACTGGACAGGCCAACAATGAGCAGTTCTTC.

The chain joins TRBV12-5 to TRBJ2-2; a possible D gene is TRBD2 (6 bases). The CDR3 spans 16 residues. The V gene's germline CDR1 is LGHNT and CDR2 FRNRAP. The V end was cut by 1 base, the J end by 3 bases, with 12 bases between. CDR3 sequence reads: CASGLGHGGDTGELFF. The CDR3 nucleotides are TGTGCTAGTGGTTTGGGGCATGGCGGGGACACCGGGGAGCTGTTTTTT.

V usage is TRBV28 and J usage is TRBJ1-5; D is unclear. V was cut by 6 bases and J by 8 bases, with 11 bases left in between. CDR3 length: 12 residues. The germline CDR1 and CDR2 sequences are MDHEN and SYDVKM. The chain's CDR3 is CASSQALKPQHF. Written as DNA, the CDR3 is TGTGCCAGCAGCCAAGCCCTTAAGCCCCAGCATTTT.

The chain uses TRBV7-7 and TRBJ1-1; D is uncertain. CDR1 SSHAT and CDR2 FNYEAQ come from the germline V gene (reference sequence). V was pared by 5 bases and J by 1 base, with 8 bases between. The CDR3 runs to 13 residues. CDR3 coding DNA: TGTGCCAGCAGCCCGTTGTCGAACACTGAAGCTTTCTTT. This encodes CASSPLSNTEAFF.

V is TRBV11-3 and J is TRBJ2-1; D is perhaps TRBD2 (6 bases). Germline V gene lookup returns CDR1 SGHNT and CDR2 YENEEA. The CDR3 is made up of 15 amino acids. Trimming pared 6 bases from V and 4 bases from J, leaving 16 bases between. CDR3 loop: CASSVNSGDYNEQFF. CDR3 nucleotide sequence: TGTGCCAGCAGTGTGAACTCGGGGGATTACAATGAGCAGTTCTTC.

J is TRBJ1-6 and V is TRBV30; D might be TRBD1 (5 bases). Per the germline V gene, CDR1 is GTSNPN and CDR2 is SVGIG (reference sequence). V lost 2 bases and J 9 bases, leaving 14 bases between the germline ends. This CDR3 has 14 amino acids. The CDR3 DNA reads as TGTGCCTGGAGTAATGGGCAGGGTAGTTCACCCCTCCACTTT. Its protein product is CAWSNGQGSSPLHF.

The CDR3 sequence: CASSLSVPASNQPQHF. In DNA form, the CDR3 reads TGTGCCAGCTCGCTGAGTGTACCTGCGAGCAATCAGCCCCAGCATTTT. The rearrangement links TRBV18 to TRBJ1-5, with D unresolved. V dropped 6 bases and J dropped 1 base, with 16 bases sitting between them. The CDR3 has 16 amino acids. CDR1 and CDR2 from the germline V gene are KGHSH and LQKENI.

V usage is TRBV28 and J usage is TRBJ2-3; D is possibly TRBD1 (6 bases). Trimming stripped 3 bases from V and 0 bases from J, with 10 bases between. Germline loops: CDR1 MDHEN, CDR2 SYDVKM. This CDR3 contains 15 residues. CDR3 DNA: TGTGCCAGCAGTTTCTGGACAGAAAGCACAGATACGCAGTATTTT. It translates to CASSFWTESTDTQYF.

This clone was detected once. The chain couples TRBV2 to TRBJ1-6; 7 bases match TRBD1. Losses at the gene ends were 10 bases for V and 9 bases for J; bases not matched to a gene: 9. This CDR3 comprises 13 residues. Germline CDR1 and CDR2: SNHLY and FYNNEI. For the CDR3, the DNA is TGTGCCACCCGGACAGGCCCCCGTTCACCCCTCCACTTT. This encodes CATRTGPRSPLHF. The full variable domain, completed using reference TRBV2 and TRBJ1-6, is EPEVTQTPSHQVTQMGQEVILRCVPISNHLYFYWYRQILGQKVEFLVSFYNNEISEKSEIFDDQFSVERPDGSNFTLKIRSTKLEDSAMYFCATRTGPRSPLHFGNGTRLTVT.